What follows are 30 T cell receptor beta chains derived from one specimen sequenced in a study of response to subunit inactivated influenza vaccine. TCRdb processed the RT-PCR reads anew with MiXCR; each CDR3 protein has one entry. The sample includes roughly 500,000 distinct CDR3 sequences, around 25% seen only once; the top ten take about 3%. These data were also reused for a study on T cells expressing NK-cell markers. According to that study: A 5'RACE template switching approach incorporating UMIs was used to make TCR beta cDNA.

Sequenced here: CD4+ T cells sorted from PBMCs, sampled 12 days after vaccination. These TCRs come from a man aged 50 to 59 who received an inactivated influenza vaccine.

This clonotype was counted between two and nine times. The chain recombines TRBV6-5 with TRBJ2-4; D gene uncertain. Looked up from germline, CDR1 is MNHEY and CDR2 is SVGAGI. This CDR3 is 16 amino acids long. Trimming removed 2 bases at V and 1 base at J, with 12 bases between. In DNA form, the CDR3 reads TGTGCCAGCAGTTACACCCCCGTGGGGGCCAAAAACATTCAGTACTTC. It codes for CASSYTPVGAKNIQYF.

This clonotype turned up a few times. The chain links TRBV15 to TRBJ2-1; D may correspond to TRBD1 or TRBD2 (5 bases each). The CDR3 covers 15 residues. The germline V gene has CDR1 LNHNV and CDR2 YYDKDF (reference sequence). Trimming left V 0 bases short and J 8 bases short, with 14 bases between. The CDR3 spells CATSRDHRGAYEQFF. The DNA of the CDR3 is TGTGCCACCAGCAGAGATCATCGAGGGGCCTATGAGCAGTTCTTC. Filled out from reference TRBV15 and TRBJ2-1, the complete variable domain reads DAMVIQNPRYQVTQFGKPVTLSCSQTLNHNVMYWYQQKSSQAPKLLFHYYDKDFNNEADTPDNFQSRRPNTSFCFLDIRSPGLGDTAMYLCATSRDHRGAYEQFFGPGTRLTVL.

This clonotype was detected ten times or more. V usage is TRBV4-3 and J usage is TRBJ2-3; D gene unclear. Per the germline V gene, CDR1 is LGHNA and CDR2 is YSLEER. This CDR3 region has 14 residues. Trimming removed 0 bases from V and 3 bases from J, with 7 bases in between. The CDR3: CASSQDLGTDTQYF. The CDR3 coding sequence is TGCGCCAGCAGCCAAGATTTGGGGACAGATACGCAGTATTTT.

The chain is built from TRBV24-1 and TRBJ1-5; perhaps TRBD1 as D (6 bases). Trimming removed 7 bases at V and 2 bases at J, with 11 bases between. Germline values: CDR1 KGHDR, CDR2 SFDVKD. CDR3 length: 14 amino acids. DNA for the CDR3: TGTGCCACCAGCGAGACAGGCGGCAATCAGCCCCAGCATTTT. Its translation: CATSETGGNQPQHF.

This clonotype was found a few times. The gene calls are TRBV12-3 or TRBV12-4 and TRBJ1-1; D might be TRBD1 (6 bases). The CDR3 is 14 residues long. V lost 6 bases and J 2 bases, leaving 13 bases between the germline ends. The CDR3 sequence is CASRTFRGNTEAFF. CDR3 coding DNA: TGTGCCAGCAGGACCTTCAGGGGAAACACTGAAGCTTTCTTT.

V and J are TRBV29-1 and TRBJ2-5; no firm D call. This CDR3 has 14 residues. Trimming took 4 bases from V and 0 from J, leaving 12 bases between them. The germline V gene has CDR1 SQVTM and CDR2 ANQGSEA. The CDR3 sequence: CSVVPPGNQETQYF. CDR3 bases: TGCAGCGTTGTCCCCCCCGGCAACCAAGAGACCCAGTACTTC.

This clonotype was seen many times. The rearrangement links TRBV2 to TRBJ2-1, with D hard to call. V was shortened by 7 bases and J by 6 bases, with 10 bases between the two germline ends. This CDR3 is 12 amino acids long. CDR1 SNHLY and CDR2 FYNNEI come from the germline V gene. The DNA of the CDR3 is TGTGCCAGCATAGAGTGGTCCAATGAGCAGTTCTTC. Protein: CASIEWSNEQFF.

This clonotype was detected ten times or more. V gene TRBV6-5 combines with J gene TRBJ2-1; D is perhaps TRBD2 (5 bases). There are 18 residues in the CDR3. The V gene's germline CDR1 is MNHEY and CDR2 SVGAGI. V lost 1 base to trimming and J lost 0 bases, with 16 bases between them. The CDR3 loop reads CASSYLLRPSNSYNEQFF. The CDR3 coding sequence is TGTGCCAGCAGTTACTTGCTTAGGCCTAGCAACTCCTACAATGAGCAGTTCTTC.

This clonotype occurred a few times. V usage is TRBV6-5 and J usage is TRBJ1-2, with 7 bases that match TRBD1. Germline CDR1 is MNHEY and CDR2 is SVGAGI. The V and J ends lost 2 bases and 13 bases, in that order; junction bases with no gene match: 4. CDR3 length: 11 residues. CDR3 coding DNA: TGTGCCAGCAGTTACGCAGGGGGAGTCACCTTC. This codes for CASSYAGGVTF.

This clonotype was detected a few times. The rearrangement links TRBV5-1 to TRBJ2-1; 9 positions match TRBD2. This CDR3 is built from 16 residues. The germline gives CDR1 SGHRS, CDR2 YFSETQ. Unmatched junction bases numbered 9, after V lost 4 bases and J lost 4 bases. This CDR3 is CASSQSASGVYNEQFF. CDR3 coding DNA: TGCGCCAGCAGCCAGAGTGCTAGCGGGGTATACAATGAGCAGTTCTTC.

V usage is TRBV29-1 and J usage is TRBJ1-2; 10 bases map to TRBD1. The CDR3 runs to 12 residues. J gave up 8 bases and V 4 bases, and 4 bases lay outside the gene matches. CDR1 is SQVTM and CDR2 is ANQGSEA in the germline V gene. CDR3 nucleotides: TGCAGCGTTGGACAGGGGGCCGGGGGCTACACCTTC. Amino acid sequence: CSVGQGAGGYTF.

V is TRBV9 and J is TRBJ2-1; D possibly uses TRBD1 or TRBD2 (5 bases each). The ends were cut back, 0 bases at V and 0 bases at J, with 10 bases in the middle. CDR3 length equals 16 residues. Per germline, CDR1 SGDLS and CDR2 YYNGEE. CDR3 in amino acids: CASSVGGGLSYNEQFF. For the CDR3, the DNA is TGTGCCAGCAGCGTAGGGGGCGGGCTCTCCTACAATGAGCAGTTCTTC.

This clonotype showed up just a few times. This rearrangement joins TRBV7-8 to TRBJ1-1; D remains unclear. The ends were cut back, 5 bases at V and 1 base at J, with 14 bases in the middle. Per the germline V gene, CDR1 is SGHVS and CDR2 is FQNEAQ. The CDR3 runs 15 residues. The CDR3 is CASSAQGNRNTEAFF. The CDR3 coding sequence is TGTGCCAGCAGCGCCCAAGGGAACAGGAACACTGAAGCTTTCTTT.

The chain recombines TRBV6-1 with TRBJ2-7, with 7 nucleotides matching TRBD1. Germline trimming cut 10 bases from V and 12 bases from J; bases unmatched to any gene: 12. Germline CDR1 reads MNHNS; CDR2 reads SASEGT. CDR3 size: 11 residues. CDR3: CATVDRVRLYF. The DNA for the CDR3 is TGTGCCACCGTAGACAGGGTAAGGCTGTACTTC.

The rearrangement joins TRBV7-3 to TRBJ2-7, with 7 bases aligning to TRBD2. The junction had 10 bases not matched to a gene; V was cut back by 1 base and J by 7 bases. Germline assignment: CDR1 SGHTA and CDR2 FQGTGA. The length of the CDR3 is 15 residues. CDR3 DNA: TGTGCCAGCAGCTTAAGCGGGGGTTCGGCGGGTGAGCAGTACTTC. As protein: CASSLSGGSAGEQYF.

The V call is TRBV5-1, the J call TRBJ2-2; D may match TRBD1 or TRBD2 (5 bases each). The CDR3 extends over 16 amino acids. Trimming stripped 0 bases from V and 1 base from J, with 10 bases between. Looked up from germline, CDR1 is SGHRS and CDR2 is YFSETQ. The CDR3 nucleotides read TGCGCCAGCAGCTTGGCTGGGGGAATGAACACCGGGGAGCTGTTTTTT. It yields the protein CASSLAGGMNTGELFF.

This clonotype has a handful of counts. The gene calls are TRBV5-1 and TRBJ2-2; no clear D. This CDR3 spans 15 amino acids. Germline V gene sequence: CDR1 SGHRS, CDR2 YFSETQ. V dropped 4 bases and J dropped 1 base, with 11 bases sitting between them. The CDR3 DNA is TGCGCCAGCAGCCCCCTGGGAAGGAACACCGGGGAGCTGTTTTTT. Translation: CASSPLGRNTGELFF.

The J gene is TRBJ2-1, the V gene TRBV5-1, with TRBD1 matching over 7 bases. CDR1 is SGHRS, CDR2 YFSETQ, per germline. There are 17 residues in the CDR3. Trimming cost V 2 bases and J 2 bases; bases outside gene matches: 10. The CDR3 DNA reads TGCGCCAGCAGCTTCCAAGACAGGGTCGGGCCCTACAATGAGCAGTTCTTC. This translates into CASSFQDRVGPYNEQFF.

The chain carries TRBV7-3 and TRBJ2-1, with 10 bases fitting TRBD2. CDR1 and CDR2 (germline): SGHTA, FQGTGA. V trimming: 3 bases; J trimming: 7 bases; junction bases outside the gene matches: 6. The CDR3 runs 15 residues. CDR3 residues: CASSFTAGGRNEQFF. The CDR3 DNA follows: TGTGCCAGCAGCTTTACAGCGGGAGGGCGAAATGAGCAGTTCTTC. The full variable domain, rest sourced from reference TRBV7-3 and TRBJ2-1, is GAGVSQTPSNKVTEKGKYVELRCDPISGHTALYWYRQSLGQGPEFLIYFQGTGAADDSGLPNDRFFAVRPEGSVSTLKIQRTERGDSAVYLCASSFTAGGRNEQFFGPGTRLTVL.

This rearrangement joins TRBV6-5 to TRBJ2-2, with 9 bases aligning to TRBD1. Germline V gene lookup returns CDR1 MNHEY and CDR2 SVGAGI. This CDR3 region has 17 residues. The V segment lost 5 bases and the J segment 2 bases; nucleotides outside the gene matches: 9. In DNA, the CDR3 is TGTGCCAGCAGTCTACTAGGGACAGGGACAAACACCGGGGAGCTGTTTTTT. Translated, it gives CASSLLGTGTNTGELFF.

This clonotype was seen only a few times. V and J are TRBV12-3 or TRBV12-4 and TRBJ2-2; D gene unclear. Trimming removed 5 bases at V and 2 bases at J, with 12 bases between. This CDR3 spans 15 amino acids. CDR3 DNA: TGTGCCAGCAGTGGCCAGACTGGTAACACCGGGGAGCTGTTTTTT. This codes for CASSGQTGNTGELFF.

This sequence joins TRBV11-2 and TRBJ2-7; 7 bases fit TRBD1. Germline loops: CDR1 SGHAT, CDR2 FQNNGV. This CDR3 spans 15 amino acids. The J segment lost 5 bases and the V segment lost 5 bases, leaving 12 bases of the junction unmatched. The CDR3 coding sequence is TGTGCCAGCAGCACCAGCCCGACAGGGTCCAACGAGCAGTACTTC. Protein sequence: CASSTSPTGSNEQYF. Full variable domain (outside the CDR3, taken from reference TRBV11-2 and TRBJ2-7): EAGVAQSPRYKIIEKRQSVAFWCNPISGHATLYWYQQILGQGPKLLIQFQNNGVVDDSQLPKDRFSAERLKGVDSTLKIQPAKLEDSAVYLCASSTSPTGSNEQYFGPGTRLTVT.

This clonotype was seen a handful of times. The chain joins TRBV7-2 to TRBJ2-7; D possibly corresponds to TRBD1 (6 bases). Germline V CDR1 and CDR2: SGHTA, FQGNSA. This CDR3 is built from 13 residues. Trimming pared 0 bases from V and 5 bases from J, leaving 8 bases between. The CDR3 region is CASSLARGDEQYF. CDR3 in DNA: TGTGCCAGCAGCTTAGCCAGGGGCGACGAGCAGTACTTC.

This clonotype was seen a handful of times. The chain couples TRBV10-2 to TRBJ1-1; unclear D gene. Germline assignment: CDR1 WSHSY and CDR2 SAAADI. Trimming removed 5 bases at V and 0 bases at J, with 4 bases between. This CDR3 has 12 amino acids. The CDR3 here is CASSWMNTEAFF. DNA of the CDR3: TGCGCCAGCAGTTGGATGAACACTGAAGCTTTCTTT.

This sequence joins TRBV5-1 and TRBJ2-5; 7 nucleotides match TRBD1. Per germline, CDR1 SGHRS and CDR2 YFSETQ. CDR3 length: 16 amino acids. J was trimmed by 4 bases and V by 4 bases; bases with no gene match: 13. The CDR3 DNA reads as TGCGCCAGCAGCACCGGACAGGCGGCGCACTTAGAGACCCAGTACTTC. It specifies CASSTGQAAHLETQYF. Together with reference TRBV5-1 and TRBJ2-5, the CDR3 gives the full variable domain: KAGVTQTPRYLIKTRGQQVTLSCSPISGHRSVSWYQQTPGQGLQFLFEYFSETQRNKGNFPGRFSGRQFSNSRSEMNVSTLELGDSALYLCASSTGQAAHLETQYFGPGTRLLVL.

This clonotype was found once. This chain connects TRBV7-9 to TRBJ2-7; D may correspond to TRBD1 or TRBD2 (6 bases each). Germline CDR1 and CDR2: SEHNR and FQNEAQ (reference sequence). The CDR3 totals 15 residues. With 6 bases removed from V and 2 bases from J, the gap between germline ends came to 17 bases. The CDR3 spells CASSWVWGAPYEQYF. The CDR3 region has the DNA TGTGCCAGCAGTTGGGTTTGGGGGGCACCCTACGAGCAGTACTTC. Full variable domain (remainder filled in from reference TRBV7-9 and TRBJ2-7): DTGVSQNPRHKITKRGQNVTFRCDPISEHNRLYWYRQTLGQGPEFLTYFQNEAQLEKSRLLSDRFSAERPKGSFSTLEIQRTEQGDSAMYLCASSWVWGAPYEQYFGPGTRLTVT.

The J gene is TRBJ2-3, the V gene TRBV5-5; TRBD1 agrees at 10 bases. Germline CDR1 is SGHKS and CDR2 is YYEKEE (reference sequence). The V and J ends lost 4 bases and 7 bases, in that order; junction bases with no gene match: 9. This CDR3 region has 15 residues. CDR3 amino acids: CASSATGGRRNTQYF. The CDR3 bases are TGTGCCAGCAGCGCGACAGGGGGCAGGCGAAATACGCAGTATTTT.

V usage is TRBV12-3 or TRBV12-4 and J usage is TRBJ2-7; D assignment may be TRBD1 or TRBD2 (5 bases each). Trimming took 4 bases from V and 5 from J, leaving 12 bases between them. The CDR3 extends over 13 amino acids. This CDR3 is CASSSTIRDEQYF. In DNA, the CDR3 is TGTGCCAGCAGTTCGACTATCAGGGACGAGCAGTACTTC.

This chain links TRBV2 with TRBJ1-1, with TRBD1 as a possible D gene (6 bases). The CDR3 has 16 amino acids. Germline lookup yields CDR1 SNHLY and CDR2 FYNNEI. V was clipped by 0 bases and J by 6 bases, with 17 bases between them. CDR3 residues: CASSEAYRVKVAEAFF. In DNA, the CDR3 is TGTGCCAGCAGTGAAGCGTACAGGGTGAAGGTTGCTGAAGCTTTCTTT.

This clonotype came up a few times. The V gene is TRBV7-7, the J gene TRBJ2-1; TRBD2 agrees at 9 bases. This CDR3 is built from 15 residues. V dropped 1 base and J dropped 8; count of bases not matched to a gene: 6. Per germline, CDR1 SSHAT and CDR2 FNYEAQ (reference sequence). The CDR3 DNA is TGTGCCAGCAGCTTAGGTAGCGGGAGAGCCTATGAGCAGTTCTTC. Translation: CASSLGSGRAYEQFF.